This TCR beta chain was sequenced during a study of T cell repertoires in cytomegalovirus infection. The overall study: Well-studied HLA-B-restricted epitopes and recently identified HLA-C-restricted epitopes of CMV were both used in the study. Both a matching HLA type and CMV infection were indicated by public TCR beta signatures. General observations from the study: HLA-C-restricted CMV-specific TCR beta clonotypes were dominant in the ex vivo response.

V shed 5 bases and J shed 8 bases, with 12 bases lying between them. Germline CDR1 and CDR2: LNHDA and SQIVND (reference sequence). The CDR3 is made up of 13 amino acids. TCRdb recomputed calls from the reads with MiXCR, one row per CDR3 protein. Among 150,000 to 200,000 distinct CDR3 sequences listed, about 20% were seen once. With regard to this clonotype: Its target is not known.

The sample consisted of CD8+ T cells from cultured PBMCs, taken from culture after CMV antigen stimulation. The sequence derives from a human donor in good health (CMV status not recorded). Some clones in this sample may be carry-over from other donors' samples. The J gene is TRBJ2-2, the V gene TRBV19; D is undetermined. CDR3 residues: CASSLRATGELFF. Here the CDR3 DNA reads TGTGCCAGTAGTCTCCGGGCTACTGGGGAGCTGTTTTTT.